These T cell receptor beta chains were read from a single sample in a study of beta chain features in type 1 diabetes. TCRdb's copy holds only in-frame clones and misses some; the assay was immunoSEQ multiplex PCR. The sample includes 53,000 or so clones, 55% to 75% of them seen just once. Sequencing was carried out using stem cell memory CD4+ T cells from blood. These receptor sequences come from a woman in her twenties or thirties with type 1 diabetes. Both conserved end residues are part of each CDR3. Each record gives: V gene, J gene, CDR3 protein.

>TRBV5-4|TRBJ2-1
CASSFASGRGNEQFF
>TRBV19|TRBJ2-1
CASSIGADQEQFF
>TRBV7-9|TRBJ1-1
CASSSGTVNTEAFF
>TRBV4-2|TRBJ1-1
CASSQDQGRDWEAFF
>TRBV5-1|TRBJ1-4
CASSFAPRGAGEKLFF
>TRBV19|TRBJ2-1
CASSVAGGMYNEQFF
>TRBV30|TRBJ1-2
CAWNPDRNYGYTF
>TRBV6-6|TRBJ2-7
CASRRLAGTYEQYF
>TRBV5-1|TRBJ2-1
CASSLSTSGNEQFF
>TRBV18|TRBJ1-2
CASSTQGAYGYTF
>TRBV5-1|TRBJ2-6
CASSLIRSGANVLTF
>TRBV29-1|TRBJ1-1
CSGGGGGNTEAFF
>TRBV4-2|TRBJ2-1
CASSRGLAGGITYNEQFF
>TRBV15|TRBJ1-5
CATSRGGGTSQPQHF
>TRBV30|TRBJ1-5
CAWSASPGTGSQPQHF
>TRBV7-3|TRBJ1-1
CASSLTGVNTEAFF
>TRBV29-1|TRBJ2-7
CSAWRGSPYEQYF
>TRBV28|TRBJ1-4
CASSSPHEKLFF
>TRBV2|TRBJ1-2
CASSGGLQRWDGYTF
>TRBV27|TRBJ2-7
CASGGTYEQYF
>TRBV6-6|TRBJ1-4
CASRGNRGANEKLFF
>TRBV2|TRBJ2-7
CASSEERQGANEQYF
>TRBV18|TRBJ2-3
CASSPPGGLGPPDTQYF
>TRBV27|TRBJ1-2
CASSSGDYGYTF